The next 30 T cell receptor beta chains were all read from a single sample in a study of blood T cells in healthy people across ages. Next came a second PCR, run for about 6 to 11 cycles, which used a sample-barcoded 5' primer along with a J-beta primer mix. Using its own MiXCR run on the 5' RACE reads, TCRdb lists one record per CDR3 protein. In the table there are about 1.4 million distinct CDR3 sequences, around 59% of which are singletons. Material: blood. All receptors come from a young man in good health.

The chain employs TRBV6-5 and TRBJ1-2, with TRBD1 matching over 8 bases. Trimming removed 5 bases from V and 6 bases from J; junction bases left unmatched: 8. The length of the CDR3 is 14 residues. Per germline, CDR1 MNHEY and CDR2 SVGAGI. The CDR3: CASSPTGAGDGYTF. For the CDR3, the DNA is TGTGCCAGCAGTCCGACAGGGGCCGGGGATGGCTACACCTTC.

The V call is TRBV28, the J call TRBJ1-2; 7 bases map to TRBD1. CDR1 and CDR2 from the germline V gene are MDHEN and SYDVKM. The junction had 14 bases not matched to a gene; V was cut back by 8 bases and J by 8 bases. The CDR3 has 14 amino acids. This CDR3 is CASSTPGQSEGYTF. CDR3 sequence (DNA): TGTGCCAGCTCCACTCCGGGACAGAGTGAGGGCTACACCTTC.

The rearrangement uses TRBV14 and TRBJ2-5, with unresolved D. CDR1 and CDR2 (germline): SGHDN, FVKESK. The ends were cut back, 3 bases at V and 1 base at J, with 6 bases in the middle. This CDR3 has 13 residues. This chain's CDR3 is CASSQQIQETQYF. In DNA, the CDR3 is TGTGCCAGCAGCCAGCAGATCCAAGAGACCCAGTACTTC.

The rearrangement uses TRBV4-1 and TRBJ1-5; unclear D gene. This CDR3 contains 15 residues. Trimming removed 1 base from V and 2 bases from J, with 9 bases in between. Germline loops: CDR1 MGHRA, CDR2 YSYEKL. CDR3 residues: CASSQALAGNQPQHF. In nucleotides, the CDR3 is TGCGCCAGCAGCCAAGCGCTAGCAGGCAATCAGCCCCAGCATTTT.

The J gene is TRBJ1-2, the V gene TRBV5-1, with D perhaps matching TRBD1 (6 bases). V was trimmed by 6 bases and J by 5 bases, leaving 14 bases between them. The CDR3 has 13 residues. In germline, CDR1 is SGHRS, CDR2 YFSETQ. The CDR3 DNA reads TGCGCCAGCAAGACGGACAGTGGGTATGGCTACACCTTC. This sequence encodes CASKTDSGYGYTF.

The chain uses TRBV6-2 or TRBV6-3 and TRBJ2-7; D gene unclear. The DNA matches TRBJ2-5 better at its end, which makes the J call doubtful. In germline, CDR1 is MNHEY, CDR2 SVGEGT. The CDR3 covers 13 residues. The CDR3 protein is CASSPHRFETQYF. The CDR3 DNA follows: TGTGCCAGCAGTCCCCATCGGTTTGAGACCCAGTACTTC.

The chain joins TRBV27 to TRBJ1-2; D is possibly TRBD1 (6 bases). Germline V gene sequence: CDR1 MNHEY, CDR2 SMNVEV (reference sequence). V was cut by 5 bases and J by 2 bases, with 9 bases left in between. The CDR3 covers 13 residues. The CDR3 DNA follows: TGTGCCAGCAGTGTAGGGACAAACTATGGCTACACCTTC. Translating it yields CASSVGTNYGYTF.

The J gene is TRBJ2-7, the V gene TRBV29-1, with 8 positions matching TRBD2. Germline trimming cut 4 bases from V and 1 base from J; bases unmatched to any gene: 12. The CDR3 spans 16 residues. Germline-derived CDR1 and CDR2 are SQVTM and ANQGSEA. The CDR3 here is CSVVLAESTASYEQYF. As DNA, the CDR3 is TGCAGCGTTGTACTAGCGGAATCAACCGCTTCCTACGAGCAGTACTTC.

As to this clonotype: Germline and junction disagree at one end, which may indicate a read error. The J gene is TRBJ2-3, the V gene TRBV11-2; D not certain. There are 11 residues in the CDR3. Germline V gives CDR1 SGHAT, CDR2 FQNNGV. CDR3 protein: CAISLPDTQYF. CDR3 bases: TGTGCCATCAGCTTACCCGATACGCAGTATTTT.

This clonotype was counted only a few times. The chain joins TRBV7-9 to TRBJ2-5; 9 positions match TRBD1. This CDR3 is 16 amino acids long. V shed 3 bases, J shed 3 bases, and the junction held 8 bases outside the gene matches. Germline CDR1 and CDR2: SEHNR and FQNEAQ (reference sequence). The CDR3 is CASSFFPGQGEETQYF. As DNA, the CDR3 is TGTGCCAGCAGCTTCTTTCCGGGACAGGGAGAAGAGACCCAGTACTTC. Full variable domain (missing parts from reference TRBV7-9 and TRBJ2-5): DTGVSQNPRHKITKRGQNVTFRCDPISEHNRLYWYRQTLGQGPEFLTYFQNEAQLEKSRLLSDRFSAERPKGSFSTLEIQRTEQGDSAMYLCASSFFPGQGEETQYFGPGTRLLVL.

This sequence joins TRBV7-9 and TRBJ1-5; TRBD1 matches at 7 bases. The germline V gene has CDR1 SEHNR and CDR2 FQNEAQ (reference sequence). Trimming removed 1 base from V and 4 bases from J; junction bases left unmatched: 4. The CDR3 spans 15 residues. CDR3: CASSLEGQPNQPQHF. The CDR3 DNA follows: TGTGCCAGCAGCTTAGAGGGACAGCCGAATCAGCCCCAGCATTTT.

The chain carries TRBV6-1 and TRBJ2-7; D possibly corresponds to TRBD1 (6 bases). The CDR3 is 15 residues long. Trimming pared 4 bases from V and 2 bases from J, leaving 15 bases between. In germline, CDR1 is MNHNS, CDR2 SASEGT. The CDR3 region is CASSGGWTETYEQYF. CDR3 bases: TGTGCCAGCAGTGGGGGGTGGACAGAGACCTACGAGCAGTACTTC.

This sequence joins TRBV7-2 and TRBJ2-5, with a weak D call TRBD2 (5 bases). The germline V gene encodes CDR1 SGHTA and CDR2 FQGNSA. The CDR3 sequence is 14 residues long. The germline V and J ends were trimmed by 5 bases and 5 bases, with 15 bases remaining between them. Here the CDR3 reads CASSPSTGTETQYF. Written as DNA, the CDR3 is TGTGCCAGCAGCCCTAGCACGGGTACGGAGACCCAGTACTTC.

This chain connects TRBV21-1 to TRBJ1-4. TRBV21-1 is listed as a pseudogene. The CDR3 covers 15 residues. The CDR3 loop reads CASSKARATNEKLFF. For the CDR3, the DNA is TGTGCCAGCAGCAAAGCGCGTGCAACTAATGAAAAACTGTTTTTT.

This rearrangement joins TRBV4-3 to TRBJ2-2; tentatively, D is TRBD1 or TRBD2 (5 bases each). The germline V gene has CDR1 LGHNA and CDR2 YSLEER. Trimming took off 0 bases at V and 7 bases at J, with 9 bases between the two ends. The CDR3 loop spans 14 amino acids. CDR3: CASSQDWGSGELFF. CDR3 nucleotide sequence: TGCGCCAGCAGCCAAGATTGGGGGAGCGGGGAGCTGTTTTTT.

This clonotype was detected only a few times. The genes are TRBV11-2 and TRBJ2-6; 8 bases agree with TRBD1. Unmatched junction bases numbered 16, after V lost 5 bases and J lost 16 bases. CDR1 SGHAT and CDR2 FQNNGV come from the germline V gene. This CDR3 contains 15 residues. The CDR3 bases are TGTGCCAGCAGCCCTGGACAGGGTGATTTAGTCGGTCTGACTTTC. Its protein is CASSPGQGDLVGLTF.

This chain links TRBV5-1 with TRBJ2-3; D may correspond to TRBD1 or TRBD2 (6 bases each). This CDR3 region has 14 residues. V was cut by 4 bases and J by 5 bases, with 14 bases left in between. Per germline, CDR1 SGHRS and CDR2 YFSETQ. CDR3 sequence (DNA): TGCGCCAGCAGCCGGGGGCAGGAAGGAGATACGCAGTATTTT. Amino acid sequence: CASSRGQEGDTQYF.

A single count supports this clonotype. The genes are TRBV20-1 and TRBJ2-7, with D perhaps being TRBD1 or TRBD2 (5 bases each). The length of the CDR3 is 15 residues. Germline V gives CDR1 DFQATT, CDR2 SNEGSKA (reference sequence). V was trimmed by 7 bases and J by 2 bases, leaving 21 bases between them. The CDR3 is CSVVELRTGPYEQYF. DNA for the CDR3: TGCAGTGTGGTAGAGCTAAGGACGGGGCCCTACGAGCAGTACTTC.

This clonotype was detected only a few times. This rearrangement joins TRBV25-1 to TRBJ1-1; perhaps TRBD1 as D (6 bases). Trimming removed 4 bases from V and 5 bases from J, with 11 bases in between. The germline gives CDR1 MGHDK, CDR2 SYGVNS. The CDR3 is 13 amino acids. In nucleotides, the CDR3 is TGTGCCAGCAGTGTGGGGGCGCGGACTGAAGCTTTCTTT. It is translated as CASSVGARTEAFF. Combining the CDR3 with reference TRBV25-1 and TRBJ1-1 gives the whole variable domain EADIYQTPRYLVIGTGKKITLECSQTMGHDKMYWYQQDPGMELHLIHYSYGVNSTEKGDLSSESTVSRIRTEHFPLTLESARPSHTSQYLCASSVGARTEAFFGQGTRLTVV.

The J gene is TRBJ2-2, the V gene TRBV28, with TRBD2 as a possible D gene (5 bases). V lost 3 bases, J lost 6 bases, and 14 bases lay in between. Germline V lookup: CDR1 MDHEN, CDR2 SYDVKM. The CDR3 is made up of 15 amino acids. The DNA for the CDR3 is TGTGCCAGCAGTTTGAGGATAGCCGGGGCCGGGGAGCTGTTTTTT. Translating gives CASSLRIAGAGELFF.

The chain links TRBV11-2 to TRBJ1-2, with D maybe TRBD1 (5 bases). This CDR3 spans 15 amino acids. Germline CDR1 reads SGHAT; CDR2 reads FQNNGV. V was clipped by 7 bases and J by 4 bases, with 19 bases between them. CDR3 sequence (DNA): TGTGCCAGCACCGCCGGGGTCTACGGGGGCTATGGCTACACCTTC. Translating gives CASTAGVYGGYGYTF. The full variable domain, completed using reference TRBV11-2 and TRBJ1-2, is EAGVAQSPRYKIIEKRQSVAFWCNPISGHATLYWYQQILGQGPKLLIQFQNNGVVDDSQLPKDRFSAERLKGVDSTLKIQPAKLEDSAVYLCASTAGVYGGYGYTFGSGTRLTVV.

The chain employs TRBV2 and TRBJ2-1; D is possibly TRBD1 (6 bases). Germline V gives CDR1 SNHLY, CDR2 FYNNEI. The CDR3 covers 15 residues. The V end was cut by 2 bases, the J end by 5 bases, with 13 bases between. The DNA of the CDR3 is TGTGCCAGCAGTGAATTGGCAGGGGTAGACAATGAGCAGTTCTTC. It is translated as CASSELAGVDNEQFF.

The chain links TRBV6-1 to TRBJ2-7, with D tentatively TRBD2 (5 bases). This CDR3 spans 13 amino acids. V shed 6 bases and J shed 5 bases, with 14 bases lying between them. Germline V lookup: CDR1 MNHNS, CDR2 SASEGT. CDR3 amino acids: CASRPGLENEQYF. The CDR3 nucleotides read TGTGCCAGCAGGCCCGGACTGGAGAACGAGCAGTACTTC.

This clonotype was found a few times. The V call is TRBV4-3, the J call TRBJ2-7, with a possible D match to TRBD2 (5 bases). V was cut by 0 bases and J by 3 bases, with 12 bases left in between. The CDR3 extends over 15 amino acids. Germline V gene sequence: CDR1 LGHNA, CDR2 YSLEER. CDR3 nucleotides: TGCGCCAGCAGCCAAGAGAGAGGGATTTACTACGAGCAGTACTTC. Its protein product is CASSQERGIYYEQYF.

V and J are TRBV7-2 and TRBJ1-6, with 7 bases lining up with TRBD1. CDR1 is SGHTA and CDR2 is FQGNSA in the germline V gene. The CDR3 extends over 14 amino acids. V lost 5 bases and J lost 9; bases outside the gene matches: 7. The CDR3 nucleotides read TGTGCCAGCAGCGCGACAGGGCTTGGTTCACCCCTCCACTTT. It is translated as CASSATGLGSPLHF.

The chain couples TRBV20-1 to TRBJ1-2; D not resolved. Germline V gene sequence: CDR1 DFQATT, CDR2 SNEGSKA (reference sequence). This CDR3 contains 13 residues. V lost 3 bases to trimming and J lost 4 bases, with 12 bases between them. CDR3 residues: CSASVGILYGYTF. CDR3 nucleotide sequence: TGCAGTGCTAGTGTAGGGATACTCTATGGCTACACCTTC.

This clonotype was detected many times. The chain carries TRBV4-2 and TRBJ1-1; possibly TRBD1 for D (6 bases). The CDR3 has 13 residues. Germline lookup yields CDR1 LGHNA and CDR2 YNFKEQ. V was clipped by 8 bases and J by 0 bases, with 10 bases between them. In nucleotides, the CDR3 is TGTGCCAGCCGAGGACAGTTGAACACTGAAGCTTTCTTT. It yields the protein CASRGQLNTEAFF.

This clonotype was seen only a few times. The V and J genes are TRBV5-1 and TRBJ2-3; D unclear. The V end was cut by 0 bases, the J end by 2 bases, with 10 bases between. The CDR3 has 15 amino acids. Germline loops: CDR1 SGHRS, CDR2 YFSETQ. The CDR3 DNA follows: TGCGCCAGCAGCTTGGTTTTGAAAGACACAGATACGCAGTATTTT. This sequence encodes CASSLVLKDTDTQYF.

V gene TRBV20-1 combines with J gene TRBJ2-5, with 10 bases matching TRBD1. The DNA end is a closer match to TRBJ2-7, so the J assignment may be wrong. This CDR3 comprises 12 residues. CDR1 is DFQATT and CDR2 is SNEGSKA in the germline V gene (reference sequence). Here the CDR3 DNA reads TGCAGAGCAGACAGGGGGCCGAACGAGCAGTACTTC. Translation: CRADRGPNEQYF.

The rearrangement links TRBV12-3 or TRBV12-4 to TRBJ2-3, with TRBD2 identical over 7 bases. This CDR3 has 19 residues. V was clipped by 5 bases and J by 3 bases; unmatched bases: 20. CDR3: CASSPRDYSPNGKTDTQYF. The CDR3 DNA follows: TGTGCCAGCAGTCCACGGGACTACTCCCCCAACGGCAAAACAGATACGCAGTATTTT.